This entry features one T cell receptor beta chain sequence. This clone's antigen is unknown. Per-nucleotide qualities are absent, and no much larger clonotype sits a single base away. Library generation was performed with the immunoSEQ multiplex PCR assay. Drawn from immuneACCESS, this table holds only the in-frame rearrangements with V and J called that TCRdb kept. Clones are partly lost; checked studies trace under half to an unresolved V gene and leave the rest unexplained. The sample data list 650,000 to 950,000 clones, and 70% to 90% of these were observed just once. In total, the top ten clones hold under 0.012% of the sample. This specimen comes from a study of shared T cell receptors in the human thymus (dated by TCRdb to the early 2020s). About the full investigation: The study examined how self-reactive, shared T-cell receptor alpha chains are generated in the human thymus.

V sheds 0 bases and J sheds 3 bases, leaving 6 bases between their ends. Inclusive of the bounding cysteine and phenylalanine, the CDR3 is 14 residues long. Only CDR3 DNA is held: 42 bases, read in frame from base 1. The germline V gene (reference sequence) yields MNHEY for CDR1 and SMNVEV for CDR2. These same data were also listed under a study on human thymus T cells. As noted in the second study: In Finland, the donors were immunologically healthy infants who were having open corrective cardiac surgery for congenital heart defects. Thymus tissue was obtained as surgical resects removed during corrective cardiac surgery. V and J gene segment usage appeared biased in both thymic and peripheral blood repertoires. According to the related research, thymic TCR repertoires were highly overlapping among unrelated individuals. The study described the TCR alpha and beta repertoires in under 10 infant thymus samples and four matching peripheral blood samples. Donor ages ranging from 7 to 244 days were recorded, and a handful of male and a couple of female infants were included in the cohort. Thymocytes were mechanically released from the tissue and were stored as pellets of roughly 9-33 million cells at -70 degrees C. A QIAsymphony instrument was used to extract genomic DNA from frozen cell pellets. The immunoSEQ multiplex PCR assay was used to amplify the TCRB and TCRAD loci from a standardized amount of quality-controlled genomic DNA. The V(D)J region was spanned by amplicons of a length sufficient to cover the CDR3 and to identify V and J genes. The commercial immunoSEQ service was used to sequence amplicons on an Illumina platform. Primer bias and sequencing errors were corrected as previously described, and TCRAD and TCRB were defined on the basis of the IMGT database. immunoSEQ Analyzer 3.0 and VDJTools were used for repertoire analysis, which covered basic statistics, V/J segment usage, diversity estimates, rarefaction and pairwise overlap. Diversity was estimated using the Chao1, ChaoE, Efron-Thisted, Shannon and inverse Simpson indices, and was also estimated on datasets down-sampled to the size of the smallest sample. Repertoire overlap used strict matching of CDR3 nucleotide sequence, V gene and J gene, with Jaccard-based multidimensional scaling clustering. Thymus samples yielded on average around 850,000 unique TCRB clonotypes, compared with roughly 80,000 from blood samples.

This TCR was recovered from a girl less than two years old with a congenital heart defect. Donor details come from another sample of the same person, matched by shared clones. The chain joins TRBV27 to TRBJ1-5, with the D gene not clear enough to name. The sequencing input was thymocytes. The nucleotide sequence is TGTGCCAGCAGTTTATCCAGATACAATCAGCCCCAGCATTTT. This is translated as CASSLSRYNQPQHF.